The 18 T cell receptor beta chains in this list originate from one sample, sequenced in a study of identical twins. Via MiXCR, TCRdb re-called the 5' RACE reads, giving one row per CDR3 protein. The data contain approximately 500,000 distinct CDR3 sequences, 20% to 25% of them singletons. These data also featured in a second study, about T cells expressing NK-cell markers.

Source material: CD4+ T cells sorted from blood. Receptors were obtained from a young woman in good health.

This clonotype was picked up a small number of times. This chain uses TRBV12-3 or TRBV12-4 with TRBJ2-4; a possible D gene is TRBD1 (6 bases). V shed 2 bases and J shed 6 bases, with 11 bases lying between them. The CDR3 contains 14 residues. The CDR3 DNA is TGTGCCAGCAGTTTACAGGGGACCGCAAACATTCAGTACTTC. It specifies CASSLQGTANIQYF.

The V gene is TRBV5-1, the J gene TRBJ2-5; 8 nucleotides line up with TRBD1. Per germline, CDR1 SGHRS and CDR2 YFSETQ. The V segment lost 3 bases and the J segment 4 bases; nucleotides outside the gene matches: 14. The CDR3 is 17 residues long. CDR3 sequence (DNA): TGCGCCAGCAGCTCCTACTCTAGGACAGGGAAGGGAGAGACCCAGTACTTC. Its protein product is CASSSYSRTGKGETQYF.

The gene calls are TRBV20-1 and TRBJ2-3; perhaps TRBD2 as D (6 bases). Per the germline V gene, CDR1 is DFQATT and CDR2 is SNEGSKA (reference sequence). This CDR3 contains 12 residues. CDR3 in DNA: TGCAGCGGGACTTTACGCACAGATACGCAGTATTTT. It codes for CSGTLRTDTQYF.

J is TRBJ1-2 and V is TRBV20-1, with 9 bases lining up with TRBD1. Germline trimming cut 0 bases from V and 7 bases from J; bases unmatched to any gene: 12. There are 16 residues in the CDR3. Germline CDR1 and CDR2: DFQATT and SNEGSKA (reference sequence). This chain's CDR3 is CSARDSTTGGDSGYTF. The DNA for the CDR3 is TGCAGTGCTAGAGATTCAACCACAGGGGGCGATTCTGGCTACACCTTC.

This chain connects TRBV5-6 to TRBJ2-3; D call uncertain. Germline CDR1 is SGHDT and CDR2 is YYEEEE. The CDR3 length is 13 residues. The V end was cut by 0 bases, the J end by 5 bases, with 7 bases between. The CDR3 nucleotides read TGTGCCAGCAGCTTGGCCCTGCTAGATACGCAGTATTTT. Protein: CASSLALLDTQYF.

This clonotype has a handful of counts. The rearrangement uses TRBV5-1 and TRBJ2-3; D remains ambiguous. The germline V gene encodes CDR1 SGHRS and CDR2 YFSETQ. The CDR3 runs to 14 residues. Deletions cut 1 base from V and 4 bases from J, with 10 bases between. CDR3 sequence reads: CASSLQQSADTQYF. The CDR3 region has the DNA TGCGCCAGCAGCTTGCAGCAGAGCGCAGATACGCAGTATTTT.

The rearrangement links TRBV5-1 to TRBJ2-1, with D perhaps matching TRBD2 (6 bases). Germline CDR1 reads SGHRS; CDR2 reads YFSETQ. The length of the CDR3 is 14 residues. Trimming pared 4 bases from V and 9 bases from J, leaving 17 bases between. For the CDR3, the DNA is TGCGCCAGCAGCCCGCAGGGACTTCCGGGTGAGCAGTTCTTC. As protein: CASSPQGLPGEQFF.

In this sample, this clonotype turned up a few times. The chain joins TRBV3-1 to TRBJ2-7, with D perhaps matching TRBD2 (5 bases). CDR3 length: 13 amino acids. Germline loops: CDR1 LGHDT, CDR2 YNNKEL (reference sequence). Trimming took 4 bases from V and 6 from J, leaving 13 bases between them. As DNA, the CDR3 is TGTGCCAGCAGCCTTCAGCTAGAGGGCGAGCAGTACTTC. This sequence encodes CASSLQLEGEQYF.

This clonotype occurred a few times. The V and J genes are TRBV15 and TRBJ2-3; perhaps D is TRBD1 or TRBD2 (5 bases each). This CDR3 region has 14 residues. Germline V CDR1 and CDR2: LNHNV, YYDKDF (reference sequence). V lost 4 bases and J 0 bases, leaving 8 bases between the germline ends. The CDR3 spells CATSTRDSTDTQYF. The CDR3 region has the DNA TGTGCCACCAGCACCCGGGACAGCACAGATACGCAGTATTTT.

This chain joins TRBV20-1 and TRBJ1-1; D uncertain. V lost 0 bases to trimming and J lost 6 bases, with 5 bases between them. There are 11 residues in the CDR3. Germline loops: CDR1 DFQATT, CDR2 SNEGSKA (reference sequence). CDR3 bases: TGCAGTGCTAGAGATTCGTCTGAAGCTTTCTTT. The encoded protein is CSARDSSEAFF.

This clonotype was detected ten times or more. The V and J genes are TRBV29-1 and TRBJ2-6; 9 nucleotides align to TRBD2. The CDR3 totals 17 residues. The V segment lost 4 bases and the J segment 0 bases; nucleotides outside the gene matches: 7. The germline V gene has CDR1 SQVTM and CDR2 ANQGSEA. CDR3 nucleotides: TGCAGCGTTGCAACCCTAGCGGGACACTCTGGGGCCAACGTCCTGACTTTC. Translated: CSVATLAGHSGANVLTF.

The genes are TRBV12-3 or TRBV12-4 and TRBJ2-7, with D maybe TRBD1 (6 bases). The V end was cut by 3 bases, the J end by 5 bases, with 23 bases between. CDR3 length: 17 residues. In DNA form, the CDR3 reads TGTGCCAGCAGTTTGTGGGGCCTGGGGGCTTCTCACCACGAGCAGTACTTC. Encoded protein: CASSLWGLGASHHEQYF.

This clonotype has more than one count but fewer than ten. CDR3 nucleotide sequence: TGTGCCAGCACCGACGGTGGGCTAACTAGCGGGGGGTACAATGAGCAGTTCTTC. It translates to CASTDGGLTSGGYNEQFF. The V gene is TRBV12-3 or TRBV12-4, the J gene TRBJ2-1, with 12 bases that match TRBD2. The CDR3 covers 18 residues. The ends lost 7 bases at V and 4 bases at J; junction bases unmatched: 14.

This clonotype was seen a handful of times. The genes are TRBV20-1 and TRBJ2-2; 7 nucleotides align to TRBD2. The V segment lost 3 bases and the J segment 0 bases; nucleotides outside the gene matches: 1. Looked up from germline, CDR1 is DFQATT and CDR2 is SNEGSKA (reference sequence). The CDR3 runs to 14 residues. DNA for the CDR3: TGCAGTGCTAGGGGACTAACGAACACCGGGGAGCTGTTTTTT. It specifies CSARGLTNTGELFF.

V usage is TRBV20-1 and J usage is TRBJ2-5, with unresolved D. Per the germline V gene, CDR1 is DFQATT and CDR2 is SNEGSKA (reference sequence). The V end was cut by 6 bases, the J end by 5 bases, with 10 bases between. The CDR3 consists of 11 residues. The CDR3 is CSARHRETQYF. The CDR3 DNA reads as TGCAGTGCCCGCCACCGGGAGACCCAGTACTTC.

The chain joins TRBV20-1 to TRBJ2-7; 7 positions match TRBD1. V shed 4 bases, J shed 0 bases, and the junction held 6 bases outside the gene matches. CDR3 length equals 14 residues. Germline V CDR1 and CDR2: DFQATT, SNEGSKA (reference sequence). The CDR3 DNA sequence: TGCAGTGCTACTCCGGGACAGAGCTCCTACGAGCAGTACTTC. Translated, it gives CSATPGQSSYEQYF.

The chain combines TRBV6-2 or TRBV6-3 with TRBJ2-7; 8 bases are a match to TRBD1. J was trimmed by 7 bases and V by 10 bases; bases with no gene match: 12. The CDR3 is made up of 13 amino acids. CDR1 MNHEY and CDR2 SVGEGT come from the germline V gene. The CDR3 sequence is CATSRQGAWEQYF. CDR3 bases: TGTGCCACCTCCAGGCAGGGGGCGTGGGAGCAGTACTTC.

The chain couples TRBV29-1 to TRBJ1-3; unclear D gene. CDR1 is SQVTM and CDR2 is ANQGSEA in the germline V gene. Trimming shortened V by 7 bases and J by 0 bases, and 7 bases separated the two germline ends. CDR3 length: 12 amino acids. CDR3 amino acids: CSAAYSGNTIYF. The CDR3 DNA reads TGCAGCGCCGCTTACTCTGGAAACACCATATATTTT.